The 32 T cell receptor beta chains in this list originate from one sample, sequenced in a study of tumor-infiltrating lymphocytes in glioblastoma multiforme. Three nested ARM-PCR rounds with V-beta and C-beta primers built TCRB libraries. MiXCR, run by TCRdb on the multiplex PCR reads, gives a single entry per CDR3 protein. Found here are more than 10,000 distinct CDR3 sequences, 64% of them singletons; the top ten hold approximately 32%. The sequenced material came from brain tumor tissue. Source of these receptors: a male donor with glioblastoma.

The chain employs TRBV20-1 and TRBJ1-2; D might be TRBD1 (5 bases). Germline V gives CDR1 DFQATT, CDR2 SNEGSKA (reference sequence). Trimming stripped 3 bases from V and 4 bases from J, with 15 bases between. The CDR3 sequence is 14 residues long. The CDR3 is CSARLGVPGYGYTF. Written as DNA, the CDR3 is TGCAGTGCTAGGCTGGGGGTTCCAGGCTATGGCTACACCTTC.

CDR3 region: CASRAGVDTGELFF. The CDR3 DNA sequence: TGTGCCAGCAGGGCGGGAGTAGACACCGGGGAGCTGTTTTTT. V is TRBV12-3 or TRBV12-4 and J is TRBJ2-2; the match to TRBD2 covers 7 bases. The CDR3 covers 14 residues. Trimming removed 6 bases from V and 3 bases from J; junction bases left unmatched: 4.

The chain employs TRBV6-1 and TRBJ1-5; D call uncertain. V lost 0 bases and J lost 15, with 27 bases in between. The germline V gene has CDR1 MNHNS and CDR2 SASEGT. The CDR3 runs 17 residues. The DNA of the CDR3 is TGTGCCAGCAGTGAAGCGCTTGGTCTAGGGAGCAATCAGCTCCGGCATTTT. As protein: CASSEALGLGSNQLRHF.

A remark on this clonotype: One base away lies a much larger clone, so this may be a sequencing read error. V gene TRBV6-2 or TRBV6-3 combines with J gene TRBJ1-5; the D is unclear. CDR3 length: 13 amino acids. V dropped 7 bases and J dropped 7 bases, with 14 bases sitting between them. Germline-derived CDR1 and CDR2 are MNHEY and SVGEGT. CDR3 residues: CASTNVARQPQHF. The CDR3 bases are TGTGCCAGCACCAATGTCGCTAGACAGCCCCAGCATTTT.

Notes on this clonotype: It is likely a read error, because the conserved phenylalanine at the end of the CDR3 is missing. This rearrangement joins TRBV6-5 to TRBJ2-7; 7 bases are shared with TRBD1. This CDR3 is 13 amino acids long. The V and J ends lost 3 bases and 4 bases, in that order; junction bases with no gene match: 3. Germline CDR1 reads MNHEY; CDR2 reads SVGAGI. The DNA for the CDR3 is TGTGCCAGCAGTTATCGGGACAGTTACGAGCAGTACTCC. Translated, it gives CASSYRDSYEQYS.

This clonotype was recorded a few times. One end of the junction does not line up with germline, which may come from a read error. The DNA of the CDR3 is TGTGCCAGCAGTCGTAACTCCCTAGCGCAATCCTACGGGCAGTACTTC. It is translated as CASSRNSLAQSYGQYF. The V gene is TRBV28, the J gene TRBJ2-7; TRBD2 might be the D (6 bases). CDR1 is MDHEN and CDR2 is SYDVKM in the germline V gene. The CDR3 runs 16 residues.

This clonotype is judged medium-sized (0.01 to 0.1%). This chain's CDR3 is CSAEQGVGEKLFF. In nucleotides, the CDR3 is TGCAGTGCTGAACAGGGGGTCGGCGAAAAACTGTTTTTT. The gene calls are TRBV20-1 and TRBJ1-4, with 8 positions matching TRBD1. This CDR3 contains 13 residues. The V gene end was trimmed by 5 bases and the J gene end by 8 bases; junction bases not matched to a gene: 7. Germline assignment: CDR1 DFQATT and CDR2 SNEGSKA (reference sequence).

The V gene is TRBV11-3, the J gene TRBJ2-3; D is ambiguous. The length of the CDR3 is 13 residues. The germline V and J ends were trimmed by 5 bases and 4 bases, with 10 bases remaining between them. Per germline, CDR1 SGHNT and CDR2 YENEEA. CDR3 loop: CASSLRFPDTQYF. CDR3 bases: TGTGCCAGCAGCCTCAGGTTCCCAGATACGCAGTATTTT.

In regard to this clonotype: A junction end diverges from the germline sequence, so it may reflect a read error. This chain links TRBV20-1 with TRBJ2-4, with D possibly TRBD1 on 6 matching bases. The CDR3 totals 19 residues. In germline, CDR1 is DFQATT, CDR2 SNEGSKA (reference sequence). CDR3: CSARDSDRGIRKAKNIQYF. For the CDR3, the DNA is TGCAGTGCTAGAGACTCGGATAGGGGGATTCGGAAAGCCAAGAACATTCAGTACTTC.

V and J are TRBV11-2 and TRBJ2-2; D not certain. The V end was cut by 7 bases, the J end by 4 bases, with 13 bases between. The CDR3 runs 14 residues. Per the germline V gene, CDR1 is SGHAT and CDR2 is FQNNGV. CDR3 sequence: CASTQAWGTGELFF. The CDR3 coding sequence is TGTGCCAGCACTCAGGCCTGGGGCACCGGGGAGCTGTTTTTT.

This clonotype was seen only a few times. The chain uses TRBV20-1 and TRBJ2-3; maybe TRBD2 (6 bases). The CDR3 has 15 residues. From germline, CDR1 is DFQATT and CDR2 SNEGSKA (reference sequence). In DNA, the CDR3 is TGCAGCGGTACCTTAGCGGAAGCAGGGACAGATACGCAGTATTTT. This encodes CSGTLAEAGTDTQYF.

The chain links TRBV3-1 to TRBJ2-1; 7 positions agree with TRBD2. The J segment lost 6 bases and the V segment lost 0 bases, leaving 11 bases of the junction unmatched. This CDR3 is built from 17 residues. Germline V gene sequence: CDR1 LGHDT, CDR2 YNNKEL (reference sequence). CDR3 nucleotide sequence: TGTGCCAGCAGCCAAGAGAGTGGTGTACTAGCGACCAATGAGCAGTTCTTC. Amino acids: CASSQESGVLATNEQFF.

This clonotype is labeled medium-sized. V usage is TRBV12-3 or TRBV12-4 and J usage is TRBJ2-5; 8 positions agree with TRBD2. The junction had 7 bases not matched to a gene; V was cut back by 7 bases and J by 3 bases. The CDR3 is made up of 14 amino acids. The DNA of the CDR3 is TGTGCCAGCACCACCGCCGGGGGGGAAGAGACCCAGTACTTC. Its protein is CASTTAGGEETQYF.

V usage is TRBV6-2 or TRBV6-3 and J usage is TRBJ2-3, with D perhaps matching TRBD2 (6 bases). Trimming left V 2 bases short and J 1 base short, with 16 bases between. CDR3 length equals 17 residues. CDR1 and CDR2 from the germline V gene are MNHEY and SVGEGT. The CDR3 nucleotides read TGTGCCAGCAGTTACACGACTAGTGGGGCATGCACAGATACGCAGTATTTT. Amino acids: CASSYTTSGACTDTQYF.

The chain employs TRBV29-1 and TRBJ2-3; 8 bases align to TRBD1. This CDR3 is built from 14 residues. CDR1 and CDR2 (germline): SQVTM, ANQGSEA. V lost 6 bases and J lost 1; bases outside the gene matches: 6. CDR3 loop: CSVAGGAGTDTQYF. DNA of the CDR3: TGCAGCGTGGCAGGGGGCGCGGGCACAGATACGCAGTATTTT.

A word on this clonotype: An end of the junction differs from the germline gene, which may be a read error. In DNA, the CDR3 is TGTGCCAGCGGCCCTGGGGGTAATTCACTCCTCCACTTT. Amino acid sequence: CASGPGGNSLLHF. The chain couples TRBV11-3 to TRBJ1-6; tentative D call: TRBD1 (5 bases). CDR1 SGHNT and CDR2 YENEEA come from the germline V gene. The CDR3 covers 13 residues.

This sequence joins TRBV6-5 and TRBJ2-4; possibly TRBD1 for D (6 bases). Germline lookup yields CDR1 MNHEY and CDR2 SVGAGI. V was cut by 6 bases and J by 5 bases, with 20 bases left in between. The CDR3 sequence is 16 residues long. CDR3 region: CASRPGAGWAQNIQYF. The CDR3 bases are TGTGCCAGCAGACCAGGGGCGGGCTGGGCGCAAAACATTCAGTACTTC.

The chain joins TRBV11-3 to TRBJ2-2; TRBD1 matches 7 bases. Germline lookup yields CDR1 SGHNT and CDR2 YENEEA. Unmatched junction bases numbered 4, after V lost 1 base and J lost 5 bases. This CDR3 has 15 residues. CDR3: CASSLGGQITGELFF. The CDR3 nucleotides read TGTGCCAGCAGCTTAGGGGGACAGATAACCGGGGAGCTGTTTTTT.

This clonotype was counted a single time. This may be a read error, as it is one base from a much larger clone. The conserved final phenylalanine or tryptophan is absent from the CDR3, which likely points to a read error. This chain connects TRBV12-3 or TRBV12-4 to TRBJ1-1; 9 positions match TRBD1. V lost 5 bases, J lost 3 bases, and 4 bases stayed unmatched. CDR3 size: 14 residues. The CDR3 spells CASSPGQGYTEAFL. DNA for the CDR3: TGTGCCAGCAGTCCCGGACAGGGGTACACTGAAGCTTTCTTA.

A word on this clonotype: A read error may be the cause here, since a much bigger clone is one base away. The J gene is TRBJ1-1, the V gene TRBV7-2, with D maybe TRBD1 (6 bases). Trimming took 5 bases from V and 1 from J, leaving 8 bases between them. Germline V CDR1 and CDR2: SGHTA, FQGNSA. This CDR3 has 13 amino acids. CDR3 nucleotides: TGTGCCAGCAGCATGGACAGGAACACTGAAGCTTTCTTT. Its protein product is CASSMDRNTEAFF. Based on the CDR3 plus reference TRBV7-2 and TRBJ1-1, the full variable domain is GAGVSQSPSNKVTEKGKDVELRCDPISGHTALYWYRQSLGQGLEFLIYFQGNSAPDKSGLPSDRFSAERTGGSVSTLTIQRTQQEDSAVYLCASSMDRNTEAFFGQGTRLTVV.

This clonotype was detected a few times. The chain has TRBV15 and TRBJ2-7, with TRBD2 identical over 10 bases. J gave up 7 bases and V 6 bases, and 9 bases lay outside the gene matches. CDR3 size: 14 residues. Germline CDR1 is LNHNV and CDR2 is YYDKDF (reference sequence). This chain's CDR3 is CATRPAGGGTEQYF. The CDR3 DNA reads TGTGCCACCAGGCCAGCGGGGGGGGGTACTGAGCAGTACTTC.

Details on this clonotype: The junction and the germline gene differ at one end; a read error may be behind it. The rearrangement joins TRBV6-1 to TRBJ2-1, with D tentatively TRBD2 (5 bases). Germline CDR1 MNHNS, CDR2 SASEGT. The CDR3 has 15 amino acids. The CDR3 DNA reads as TGTGCCTGCAGTGGTGGAGGAGGACCCTACGATGAGCAGTTCTTC. It encodes CACSGGGGPYDEQFF.

This chain links TRBV6-5 with TRBJ1-6; D is unresolved. The CDR3 loop spans 17 amino acids. Germline lookup yields CDR1 MNHEY and CDR2 SVGAGI. Trimming removed 0 bases at V and 0 bases at J, with 9 bases between. The CDR3 bases are TGTGCCAGCAGTTACTCTTTGGGAAGCTCCTATAATTCACCCCTCCACTTT. Protein product: CASSYSLGSSYNSPLHF.

This clonotype was detected once. The conserved phenylalanine or tryptophan normally closing the CDR3 is absent here, so this likely arose from a read error. The chain employs TRBV6-5 and TRBJ2-7; unclear D gene. CDR1 and CDR2 (germline): MNHEY, SVGAGI. The ends were cut back, 6 bases at V and 6 bases at J, with 12 bases in the middle. CDR3 length: 12 residues. The CDR3 here is CASSYANSEQYL. In nucleotides, the CDR3 is TGTGCCAGCAGCTACGCAAATTCCGAGCAGTACCTC.

V and J are TRBV29-1 and TRBJ2-1; TRBD2 is a possible D gene (6 bases). The germline gives CDR1 SQVTM, CDR2 ANQGSEA. V lost 7 bases and J lost 10, with 23 bases in between. The CDR3 is 14 amino acids. The CDR3 nucleotides are TGCAGCGCTCCCTCGGGACTCTCGGCAGGGGAGCAGTTCTTC. It specifies CSAPSGLSAGEQFF.

The table lists this clonotype with a few counts. CDR3 nucleotides: TGTGCCACCCGACAGGGGAGAAGGTACGAGCAGTACTTC. This codes for CATRQGRRYEQYF. The chain has TRBV6-1 and TRBJ2-7; 8 bases agree with TRBD1. CDR1 is MNHNS and CDR2 is SASEGT in the germline V gene. This CDR3 region has 13 residues. Trimming removed 10 bases from V and 4 bases from J; junction bases left unmatched: 9.

There are a few counts of this clonotype. One end of the junction fails to match germline, which may point to a read error. J is TRBJ2-2 and V is TRBV7-9; unclear D gene. This CDR3 has 15 residues. CDR1 SEHNR and CDR2 FQNEAQ come from the germline V gene (reference sequence). For the CDR3, the DNA is TGTGCCGGCAGCTTAGAAGAGGTTGGCATCGGGGAGCTGTTTTTT. Translation gives CAGSLEEVGIGELFF. The full variable domain, with the rest looked up from reference TRBV7-9 and TRBJ2-2, is DTGVSQNPRHKITKRGQNVTFRCDPISEHNRLYWYRQTLGQGPEFLTYFQNEAQLEKSRLLSDRFSAERPKGSFSTLEIQRTEQGDSAMYLCAGSLEEVGIGELFFGEGSRLTVL.

This chain joins TRBV11-3 and TRBJ1-4, with 9 nucleotides matching TRBD1. Germline V lookup: CDR1 SGHNT, CDR2 YENEEA. J gave up 5 bases and V 5 bases, and 3 bases lay outside the gene matches. CDR3 length: 14 amino acids. The CDR3 DNA reads as TGTGCCAGCAGCCGAACAGGGGGCAATGAAAAACTGTTTTTT. Residues: CASSRTGGNEKLFF.

The chain employs TRBV11-1 and TRBJ2-1; 11 bases are shared with TRBD2. Germline V CDR1 and CDR2: SGHAT, FQDESV (reference sequence). The CDR3 contains 17 residues. V was clipped by 5 bases and J by 7 bases; unmatched bases: 13. In DNA form, the CDR3 reads TGTGCCAGCAGCCAATTACTACCTAGCGGGAGGTCGAATGAGCAGTTCTTC. This encodes CASSQLLPSGRSNEQFF.

The chain carries TRBV6-2 or TRBV6-3 and TRBJ2-3, with 9 bases identical to TRBD1. The length of the CDR3 is 18 residues. CDR1 and CDR2 (germline): MNHEY, SVGEGT. Unmatched junction bases numbered 11, after V lost 2 bases and J lost 2 bases. CDR3 DNA sequence: TGTGCCAGCAGTTACATCTCCGGGACAGGGCACACCACAGATACGCAGTATTTT. Translating gives CASSYISGTGHTTDTQYF.

This clonotype showed up just a few times. The chain joins TRBV12-3 or TRBV12-4 to TRBJ1-1, with D tentatively TRBD1 (5 bases). V lost 6 bases and J 2 bases, leaving 13 bases between the germline ends. This CDR3 spans 14 amino acids. CDR3 in amino acids: CASSLGTDNTEAFF. The CDR3 DNA reads as TGTGCCAGCAGCTTGGGGACGGACAACACTGAAGCTTTCTTT.

This chain connects TRBV6-1 to TRBJ1-1, with no clear D. Germline CDR1 is MNHNS and CDR2 is SASEGT. This CDR3 has 12 amino acids. V was pared by 7 bases and J by 4 bases, with 10 bases between. The CDR3, as DNA: TGTGCCAGCATATCGGGTGGCACTGAAGCTTTCTTT. Its protein is CASISGGTEAFF.